The clone carrying this TCR beta chain is a singleton in its sample. These data belong to a study of T cell responses to AZD1222 COVID-19 vaccine. Germline values: CDR1 SSHAT, CDR2 FNYEAQ (reference sequence). The CDR3 is 13 residues long. The V end was cut by 3 bases, the J end by 10 bases, with 10 bases between. Libraries were prepared by immunoSEQ multiplex PCR; TCRdb keeps only in-frame clonotypes and omits some of them. This sample has 140,000 to 150,000 clones, with approximately 78% found just once. The chain links TRBV7-7 to TRBJ1-6; the D gene is possibly TRBD1 (6 bases). The starting material was peripheral blood, obtained on day 0 of MenACWY control vaccination. The sequence derives from an adult in good health. CDR3 protein: CASSFETGSPLHF. In DNA form, the CDR3 reads TGTGCCAGCAGCTTTGAAACAGGGTCACCCCTCCACTTT. The complete variable domain, with remaining parts taken from reference TRBV7-7 and TRBJ1-6, reads GAGVSQSPRYKVTKRGQDVTLRCDPISSHATLYWYQQALGQGPEFLTYFNYEAQPDKSGLPSDRFSAERPEGSISTLTIQRTEQRDSAMYRCASSFETGSPLHFGNGTRLTVT.